The present entry profiles one T cell receptor beta chain with its context. Germline CDR1 reads LNHDA; CDR2 reads SQIVND (reference sequence). The CDR3 extends over 14 amino acids. V lost 7 bases and J 6 bases, leaving 15 bases between the germline ends. The sample comes from a study of CD4 T cell repertoires in COVID-19. Sequencing was done directly on freshly isolated, uncultured memory T cells. TCRdb's copy holds only in-frame clones and misses some; the assay was immunoSEQ multiplex PCR. The sample yields over 75,000 clones, roughly four fifths seen once. This receptor was taken from a human donor who had COVID-19. The sequenced sample was CD4+ T cells from peripheral blood, obtained after recovery from COVID-19. The genes are TRBV19 and TRBJ2-2; D is possibly TRBD1 (6 bases). The CDR3 reads CASIWGHEAGELFF. The CDR3 DNA sequence: TGTGCCAGTATCTGGGGGCATGAGGCCGGGGAGCTGTTTTTT.